Listed here are 21 T cell receptor beta chains from one sample, sequenced in a study of shared clonotypes between healthy human individuals. The assay was immunoSEQ multiplex PCR, and TCRdb's table has in-frame clones only and misses some. The table lists 2,500,000 or so clones, approximately 90% of them singletons. The source material was naive CD4+ T cells from PBMCs. Subset here: CD45RA+ positively selected. The receptors shown here come from a man between 18 and 35 years old in good health. Some clones in this sample may be carry-over from other donors' samples.

The chain has TRBV29-1 and TRBJ2-1; D ambiguous. The CDR3 contains 12 residues. Germline V gives CDR1 SQVTM, CDR2 ANQGSEA. Trimming cost V 7 bases and J 7 bases, with 14 bases left between them. CDR3 coding DNA: TGCAGCGGAGGATGGGCAGTGAATGAGCAGTTCTTC. It specifies CSGGWAVNEQFF.

The DNA of the CDR3 is TGTGCCAGCAGTGAAAGGACAGGGGGCAAGGCCGGTCGGAAGACCCAGTACTTC. Its protein product is CASSERTGGKAGRKTQYF. V is TRBV2 and J is TRBJ2-5; 11 nucleotides align to TRBD1. With V trimmed by 2 bases and J by 6 bases, 14 bases remained unmatched. The CDR3 contains 18 residues. Germline values: CDR1 SNHLY, CDR2 FYNNEI.

This clone was observed a single time. V and J are TRBV19 and TRBJ2-1; tentatively, D is TRBD1 (6 bases). The CDR3 has 14 amino acids. V was pared by 5 bases and J by 4 bases, with 12 bases between. Germline CDR1 LNHDA, CDR2 SQIVND (reference sequence). This chain's CDR3 is CASSSGQKYNEQFF. The DNA for the CDR3 is TGTGCCAGTAGTTCTGGACAGAAATACAATGAGCAGTTCTTC.

With regard to this clone: Other DNA sequences of this sample code for an identical CDR3. This rearrangement joins TRBV5-1 to TRBJ2-7; D not certain. V was cut by 4 bases and J by 1 base, with 6 bases left in between. CDR1 is SGHRS, CDR2 YFSETQ, per germline. The CDR3 has 12 amino acids. The CDR3 region is CASSLPSYEQYF. The CDR3 coding sequence is TGCGCCAGCAGCCTGCCTTCCTACGAGCAGTACTTC.

This chain joins TRBV6-6 and TRBJ2-7, with D uncertain. The CDR3 contains 13 residues. The germline V gene has CDR1 MNHNY and CDR2 SVGAGI (reference sequence). The V end was cut by 5 bases, the J end by 4 bases, with 12 bases between. This CDR3 reads CASSRTAGYEQYF. The CDR3 DNA sequence: TGTGCCAGCAGTCGAACGGCCGGGTACGAGCAGTACTTC.

With regard to this clone: Other DNA variants within this sample encode the same CDR3. The rearrangement links TRBV18 to TRBJ1-1; the match to TRBD1 covers 8 bases. From germline, CDR1 is KGHSH and CDR2 LQKENI. V dropped 2 bases and J dropped 4; count of bases not matched to a gene: 0. The CDR3 has 13 residues. CDR3 protein: CASSPDRGTEAFF. CDR3 DNA: TGTGCCAGCTCACCAGACAGGGGCACTGAAGCTTTCTTT.

The chain joins TRBV4-1 to TRBJ1-6; D unresolved. The germline CDR1 and CDR2 sequences are MGHRA and YSYEKL. The V end was cut by 2 bases, the J end by 0 bases, with 11 bases between. This CDR3 region has 17 residues. The CDR3 loop is CASSQPTGSSYNSPLHF. CDR3 DNA sequence: TGCGCCAGCAGCCAACCGACGGGGAGCTCCTATAATTCACCCCTCCACTTT.

CDR3 in DNA: TGTGCCAGCAGTCCCGGGGGGGGGCGAAGCACAGATACGCAGTATTTT. It translates to CASSPGGGRSTDTQYF. V and J are TRBV28 and TRBJ2-3; 8 bases agree with TRBD2. V lost 5 bases, J lost 0 bases, and 7 bases stayed unmatched. Germline V lookup: CDR1 MDHEN, CDR2 SYDVKM. CDR3 size: 16 residues.

The chain combines TRBV28 with TRBJ2-3, with TRBD2 matching over 7 bases. The CDR3 has 13 amino acids. V shed 2 bases, J shed 6 bases, and the junction held 2 bases outside the gene matches. Germline V gives CDR1 MDHEN, CDR2 SYDVKM. Here the CDR3 DNA reads TGTGCCAGCAGTTTAGGGCGGGAGGATACGCAGTATTTT. Amino acids: CASSLGREDTQYF.

This rearrangement joins TRBV19 to TRBJ1-3, with D possibly being TRBD1 (5 bases). V lost 7 bases, J lost 3 bases, and 22 bases lay in between. The CDR3 consists of 17 residues. In germline, CDR1 is LNHDA, CDR2 SQIVND (reference sequence). The CDR3 region has the DNA TGTGCCAGTACTCGAAGCGGGGGAGCAGGGCTTGGAAACACCATATATTTT. Translation gives CASTRSGGAGLGNTIYF.

The J gene is TRBJ1-1, the V gene TRBV18; 8 nucleotides align to TRBD1. The germline V gene has CDR1 KGHSH and CDR2 LQKENI. The CDR3 length is 14 residues. Germline trimming cut 6 bases from V and 1 base from J; bases unmatched to any gene: 4. CDR3 protein: CASSQDRANTEAFF. In nucleotides, the CDR3 is TGTGCCAGCTCGCAGGACAGGGCGAACACTGAAGCTTTCTTT.

The table lists this clone with a count of one. The chain has TRBV5-1 and TRBJ1-1, with D perhaps matching TRBD1 (5 bases). The V gene lost 3 bases and the J gene lost 1 base, with 13 bases spanning the gap. CDR3 length: 15 residues. Germline-derived CDR1 and CDR2 are SGHRS and YFSETQ. The CDR3: CASSWAGPRNTEAFF. The DNA of the CDR3 is TGCGCCAGCAGCTGGGCGGGGCCGCGGAACACTGAAGCTTTCTTT.

The chain joins TRBV6-1 to TRBJ2-5; no clear D. Between the trimmed V and J ends, which lost 7 bases and 4 bases, there was a span of 7 bases. Germline CDR1 reads MNHNS; CDR2 reads SASEGT. CDR3 length: 11 amino acids. CDR3 nucleotide sequence: TGTGCCAGCATTCTTATAGAGACCCAGTACTTC. Amino acid sequence: CASILIETQYF.

A note on this clone: The same CDR3 arises from other DNA sequences in this sample as well. The CDR3 sequence is CASSSRLNTGELFF. The CDR3 DNA sequence: TGTGCCAGCAGTTCAAGGCTGAACACCGGGGAGCTGTTTTTT. This rearrangement joins TRBV28 to TRBJ2-2; D is undetermined. Germline CDR1 is MDHEN and CDR2 is SYDVKM. The germline V and J ends were trimmed by 4 bases and 1 base, with 7 bases remaining between them. The CDR3 length is 14 residues.

V and J are TRBV25-1 and TRBJ2-5, with D perhaps matching TRBD2 (6 bases). The CDR3 has 14 residues. Trimming took off 4 bases at V and 4 bases at J, with 13 bases between the two ends. The V gene's germline CDR1 is MGHDK and CDR2 SYGVNS. CDR3 bases: TGTGCCAGCAGTGGCAAGACTAGTGGAGAGACCCAGTACTTC. It yields the protein CASSGKTSGETQYF.

This sequence joins TRBV19 and TRBJ2-2, with D unclear. V was cut by 0 bases and J by 2 bases, with 7 bases left in between. This CDR3 is 15 amino acids long. Germline V gene lookup returns CDR1 LNHDA and CDR2 SQIVND (reference sequence). The CDR3 sequence: CASSIDVLNTGELFF. The CDR3 coding sequence is TGTGCCAGTAGTATAGATGTACTTAACACCGGGGAGCTGTTTTTT.

The chain employs TRBV4-2 and TRBJ2-7; 8 positions match TRBD1. Germline V CDR1 and CDR2: LGHNA, YNFKEQ. With 3 bases clipped from V and 1 base from J, the junction kept 8 bases outside the gene matches. The CDR3 sequence is 16 residues long. CDR3 sequence: CASSHGQGPISYEQYF. The CDR3 nucleotides are TGTGCCAGCAGCCATGGACAGGGTCCAATTTCCTACGAGCAGTACTTC.

The chain combines TRBV6-1 with TRBJ2-1; no clear D gene. The CDR3 loop spans 13 amino acids. V dropped 0 bases and J dropped 6 bases, with 6 bases sitting between them. Germline V gene lookup returns CDR1 MNHNS and CDR2 SASEGT. This CDR3 is CASSEASSNEQFF. The CDR3 nucleotides are TGTGCCAGCAGTGAAGCATCGAGCAATGAGCAGTTCTTC.

The CDR3 region is CASSSAGAKGSYGYTF. Here the CDR3 DNA reads TGTGCCAGCAGCTCCGCGGGGGCGAAAGGATCCTACGGCTACACCTTC. The rearrangement joins TRBV28 to TRBJ1-2; D is possibly TRBD1 (6 bases). CDR1 is MDHEN and CDR2 is SYDVKM in the germline V gene. Trimming removed 6 bases at V and 8 bases at J, with 25 bases between. CDR3 length: 16 amino acids.

J is TRBJ2-6 and V is TRBV18, with D uncertain. The germline V gene encodes CDR1 KGHSH and CDR2 LQKENI. The CDR3 spans 16 residues. The ends were cut back, 6 bases at V and 0 bases at J, with 12 bases in the middle. Here the CDR3 reads CASSPRLSSGANVLTF. The DNA of the CDR3 is TGTGCCAGCTCGCCCAGACTGAGCTCTGGGGCCAACGTCCTGACTTTC.

This rearrangement joins TRBV5-1 to TRBJ2-1, with 7 bases matching TRBD2. The CDR3 consists of 15 residues. The V segment lost 6 bases and the J segment 3 bases; nucleotides outside the gene matches: 9. Germline assignment: CDR1 SGHRS and CDR2 YFSETQ. The CDR3 nucleotides are TGCGCCAGCACCCTGTCGGGCGGGAGCTACAATGAGCAGTTCTTC. Encoded protein: CASTLSGGSYNEQFF.